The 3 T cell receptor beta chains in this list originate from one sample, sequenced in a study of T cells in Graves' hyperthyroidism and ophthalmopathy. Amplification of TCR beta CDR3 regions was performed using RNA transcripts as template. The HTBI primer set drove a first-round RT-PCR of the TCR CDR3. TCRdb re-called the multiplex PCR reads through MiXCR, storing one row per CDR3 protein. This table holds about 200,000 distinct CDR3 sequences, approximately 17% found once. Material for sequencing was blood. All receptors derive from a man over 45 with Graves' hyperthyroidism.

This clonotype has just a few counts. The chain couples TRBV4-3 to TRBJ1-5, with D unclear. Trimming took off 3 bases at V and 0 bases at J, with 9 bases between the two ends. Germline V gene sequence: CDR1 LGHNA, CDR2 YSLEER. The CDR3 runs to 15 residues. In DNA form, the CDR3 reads TGCGCCAGCAGCCACTTAGTGGTTAGCAATCAGCCCCAGCATTTT. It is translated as CASSHLVVSNQPQHF.

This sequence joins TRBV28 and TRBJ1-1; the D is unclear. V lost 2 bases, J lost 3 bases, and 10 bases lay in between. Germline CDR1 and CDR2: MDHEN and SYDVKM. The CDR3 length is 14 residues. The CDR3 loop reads CASSLIVGDTEAFF. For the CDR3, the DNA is TGTGCCAGCAGTTTAATAGTTGGCGACACTGAAGCTTTCTTT.

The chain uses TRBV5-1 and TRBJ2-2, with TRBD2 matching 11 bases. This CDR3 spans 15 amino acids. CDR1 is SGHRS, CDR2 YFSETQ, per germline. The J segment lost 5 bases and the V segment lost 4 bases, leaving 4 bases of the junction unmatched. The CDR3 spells CASSPGLAVTGELFF. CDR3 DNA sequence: TGCGCCAGCAGCCCGGGACTAGCGGTGACCGGGGAGCTGTTTTTT. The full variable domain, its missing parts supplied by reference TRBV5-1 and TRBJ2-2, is KAGVTQTPRYLIKTRGQQVTLSCSPISGHRSVSWYQQTPGQGLQFLFEYFSETQRNKGNFPGRFSGRQFSNSRSEMNVSTLELGDSALYLCASSPGLAVTGELFFGEGSRLTVL.